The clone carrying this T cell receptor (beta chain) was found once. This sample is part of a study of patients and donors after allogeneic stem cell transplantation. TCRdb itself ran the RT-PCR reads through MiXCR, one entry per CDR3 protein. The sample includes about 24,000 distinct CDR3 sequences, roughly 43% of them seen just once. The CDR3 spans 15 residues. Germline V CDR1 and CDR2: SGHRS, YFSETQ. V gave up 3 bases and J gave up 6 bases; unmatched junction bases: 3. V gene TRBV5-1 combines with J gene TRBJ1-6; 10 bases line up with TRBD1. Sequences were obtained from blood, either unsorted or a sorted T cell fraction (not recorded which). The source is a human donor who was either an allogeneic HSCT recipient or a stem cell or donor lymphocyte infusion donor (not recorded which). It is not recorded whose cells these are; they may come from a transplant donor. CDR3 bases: TGCGCCAGCAGCTGGGACAGGGGAAGTAATTCACCCCTCCACTTT. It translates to CASSWDRGSNSPLHF.